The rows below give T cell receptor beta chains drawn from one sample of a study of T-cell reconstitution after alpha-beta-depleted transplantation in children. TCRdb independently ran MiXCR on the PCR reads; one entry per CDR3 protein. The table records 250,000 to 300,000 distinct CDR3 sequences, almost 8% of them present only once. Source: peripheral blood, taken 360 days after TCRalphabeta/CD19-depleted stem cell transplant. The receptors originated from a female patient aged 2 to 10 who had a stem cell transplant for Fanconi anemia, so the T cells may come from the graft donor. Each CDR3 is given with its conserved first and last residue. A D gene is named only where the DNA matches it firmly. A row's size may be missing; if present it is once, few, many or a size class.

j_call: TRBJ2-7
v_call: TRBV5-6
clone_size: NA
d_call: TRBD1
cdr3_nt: TGTGCCAGCAGCTTACGACAGGGGGCGAGATACGAGCAGTACTTC
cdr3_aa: CASSLRQGARYEQYF

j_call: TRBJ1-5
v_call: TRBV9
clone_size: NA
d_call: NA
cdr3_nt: TGTGCCAGCAGCGTAGGGGGGCTAAGCAATCAGCCCCAGCATTTT
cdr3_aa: CASSVGGLSNQPQHF

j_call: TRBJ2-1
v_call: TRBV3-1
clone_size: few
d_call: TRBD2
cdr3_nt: TGTGCCAGCAGCCAAGATGTCTGGACTAGCGGGGGAGATGAGCAGTTCTTC
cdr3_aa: CASSQDVWTSGGDEQFF

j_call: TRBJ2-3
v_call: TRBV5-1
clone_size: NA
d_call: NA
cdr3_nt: TGCGCCAGCAGCCGCCTCCTGGGAGATACGCAGTATTTT
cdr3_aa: CASSRLLGDTQYF

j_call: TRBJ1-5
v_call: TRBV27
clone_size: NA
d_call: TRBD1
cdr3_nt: TGTGCCAGCAGCCAGGGGGCAATCAATCAGCCCCAGCATTTT
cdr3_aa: CASSQGAINQPQHF

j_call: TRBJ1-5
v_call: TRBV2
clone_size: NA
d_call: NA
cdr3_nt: TGTGCCAGCAGTGAAGTGACAACCTACCTCCATCAGCCCCAGCATTTT
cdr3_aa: CASSEVTTYLHQPQHF

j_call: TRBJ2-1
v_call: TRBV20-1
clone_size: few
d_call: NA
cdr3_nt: TGCAGTGCCCTGGGGGGAAGCGCCTACAATGAGCAGTTCTTC
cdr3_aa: CSALGGSAYNEQFF

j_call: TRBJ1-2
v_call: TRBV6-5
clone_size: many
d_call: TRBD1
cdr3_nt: TGTGCCAGCAGTCGACAGGGGAAAACGGAGAACTATGGCTACACCTTC
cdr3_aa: CASSRQGKTENYGYTF

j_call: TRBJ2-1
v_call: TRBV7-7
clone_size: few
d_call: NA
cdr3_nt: TGTGCTAGCAGCGCTTACAGGAGCTCCTACAATGAGCAGTTCTTC
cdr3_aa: CASSAYRSSYNEQFF

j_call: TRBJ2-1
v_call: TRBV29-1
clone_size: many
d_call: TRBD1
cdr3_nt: TGCAGCGCCGGACAGGGCACCTACAATGAGCAGTTCTTC
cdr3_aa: CSAGQGTYNEQFF

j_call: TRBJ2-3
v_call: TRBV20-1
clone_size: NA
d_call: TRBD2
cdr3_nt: TGCAGTGCTAGAGGAGACGGGAGGAGCACAGATACGCAGTATTTT
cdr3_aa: CSARGDGRSTDTQYF

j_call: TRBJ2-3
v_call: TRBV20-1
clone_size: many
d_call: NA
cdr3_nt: TGCAGTGCTAAGAGGTGGGGCTTCACTAGCACAGATACGCAGTATTTT
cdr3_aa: CSAKRWGFTSTDTQYF

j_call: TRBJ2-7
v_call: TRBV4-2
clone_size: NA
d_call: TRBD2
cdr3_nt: TGTGCCAGCGGCCCCGGGCTCAGCGGGAGCGGGTACGAGCAGTACTTC
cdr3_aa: CASGPGLSGSGYEQYF

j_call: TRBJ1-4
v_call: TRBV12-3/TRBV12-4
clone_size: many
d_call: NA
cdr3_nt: TGTGCCAGCAGTTTTAGCGGGAGAAGGGGTGAAAAACTGTTTTTT
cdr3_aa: CASSFSGRRGEKLFF

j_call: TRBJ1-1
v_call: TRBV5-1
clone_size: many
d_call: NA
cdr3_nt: TGCGCCAGCAGGGTCGTCACAGCGGACACTGAAGCTTTCTTT
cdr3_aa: CASRVVTADTEAFF

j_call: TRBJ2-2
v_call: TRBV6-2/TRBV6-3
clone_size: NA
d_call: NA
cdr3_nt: TGTGCCGGCCAGTCTGACAGGTGGACCGGGGAGCTGTTTTTT
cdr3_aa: CAGQSDRWTGELFF

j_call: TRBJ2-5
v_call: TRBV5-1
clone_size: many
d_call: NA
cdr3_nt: TGCGCCAGCGGCTTCTCCGGGGGAGAGACCCAGTACTTC
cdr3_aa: CASGFSGGETQYF

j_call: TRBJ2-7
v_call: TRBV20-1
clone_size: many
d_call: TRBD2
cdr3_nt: TGCAGTGCTAGTAAGGTACCTAGCGGGAGCGGGGACTACGAGCAGTACTTC
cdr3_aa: CSASKVPSGSGDYEQYF

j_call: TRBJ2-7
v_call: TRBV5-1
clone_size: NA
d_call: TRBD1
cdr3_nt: TGCGCCAGCAGCGCACCCGGGACAGGGGGCCGGGTTTCCGAGCAGTACTTC
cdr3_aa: CASSAPGTGGRVSEQYF

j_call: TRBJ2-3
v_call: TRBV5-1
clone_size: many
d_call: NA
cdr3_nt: TGCGCCAGCAGCTTGGGTACAGGGTCAGATACGCAGTATTTT
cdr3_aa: CASSLGTGSDTQYF

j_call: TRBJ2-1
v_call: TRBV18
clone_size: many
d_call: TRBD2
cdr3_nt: TGTGCCAGCTCAGAGATCGTGCTAGCGGACAATGAGCAGTTCTTC
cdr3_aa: CASSEIVLADNEQFF

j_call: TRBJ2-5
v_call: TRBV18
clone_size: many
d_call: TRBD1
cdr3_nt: TGTGCCAGCTCACCGGAGCAGGGGGCGATTGGGACCCAGTACTTC
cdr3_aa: CASSPEQGAIGTQYF

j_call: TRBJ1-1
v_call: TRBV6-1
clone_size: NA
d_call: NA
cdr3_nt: TGTGCCAGCAGTGAAGGTGGACAGCTTTATGAAGCTTTCTTT
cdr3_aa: CASSEGGQLYEAFF

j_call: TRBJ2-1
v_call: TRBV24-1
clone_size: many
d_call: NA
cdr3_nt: TGTGCCACCAGTGATTGGGGGCGCCCCGGTAATGAGCAGTTCTTC
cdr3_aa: CATSDWGRPGNEQFF

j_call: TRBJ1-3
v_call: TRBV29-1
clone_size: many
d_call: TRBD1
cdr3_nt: TGCAGCGGGACAGGAGGAACCACCATATATTTT
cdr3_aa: CSGTGGTTIYF

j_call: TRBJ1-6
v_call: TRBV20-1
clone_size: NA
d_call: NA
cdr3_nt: TGCAGTGCTAGGGCCCTTGGGTCACCCCTCCACTTT
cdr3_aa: CSARALGSPLHF

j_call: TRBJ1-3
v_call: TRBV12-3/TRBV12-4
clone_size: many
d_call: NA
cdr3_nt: TGTGCCAGCAGCAAATTTCTGGGTTGGAGTGGAAACACCATATATTTT
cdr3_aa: CASSKFLGWSGNTIYF

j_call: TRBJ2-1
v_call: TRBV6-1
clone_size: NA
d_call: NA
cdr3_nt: TGTGCCAGCAGCCCCCAACTACTAGACTCGGGGAACAATGAGCAGTTCTTC
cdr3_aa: CASSPQLLDSGNNEQFF

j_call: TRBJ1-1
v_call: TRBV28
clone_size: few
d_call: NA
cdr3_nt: TGTGCCAGCAGTCAACGCTCAGAAGCTTTCTTT
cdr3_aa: CASSQRSEAFF

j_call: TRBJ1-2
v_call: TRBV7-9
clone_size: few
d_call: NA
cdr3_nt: TGTGCCAGCAGATCCGAGGGGCCAGAGAGTGGCTACACCTTC
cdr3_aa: CASRSEGPESGYTF

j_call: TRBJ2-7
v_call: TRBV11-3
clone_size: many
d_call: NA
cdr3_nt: TGTGCCAGCAGCTTAGATGGGCGATACGAGCAGTACTTC
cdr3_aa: CASSLDGRYEQYF

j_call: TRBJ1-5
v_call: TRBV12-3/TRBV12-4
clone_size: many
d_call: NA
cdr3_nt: TGTGCCAGCAGTGCAACAGGAGCCGATCAGCCCCAGCATTTT
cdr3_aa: CASSATGADQPQHF

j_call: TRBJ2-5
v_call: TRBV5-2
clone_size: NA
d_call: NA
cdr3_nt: TGTGCCATGGGCTCCAGCTTATTGGAGACCCAGTACTTC
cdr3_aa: CAMGSSLLETQYF

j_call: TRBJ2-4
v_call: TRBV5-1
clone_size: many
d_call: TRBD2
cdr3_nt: TGCGCCAGCAGCTTGGTCTCTAGCGGGGGCAAAAACATTCAGTACTTC
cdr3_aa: CASSLVSSGGKNIQYF

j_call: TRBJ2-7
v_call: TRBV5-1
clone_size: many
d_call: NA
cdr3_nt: TGCGCCAGCAGCTTGGTACAGGGACACGAGCAGTACTTC
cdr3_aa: CASSLVQGHEQYF

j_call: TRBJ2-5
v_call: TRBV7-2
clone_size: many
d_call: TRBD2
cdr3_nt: TGTGCCAGCAGCCCTGCAGCGGGGCGGGAGACCCAGTACTTC
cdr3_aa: CASSPAAGRETQYF

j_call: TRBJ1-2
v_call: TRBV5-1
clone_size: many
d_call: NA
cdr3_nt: TGCGCCAGCAGCTTGGATCAAGGTGGCTACACCTTC
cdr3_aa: CASSLDQGGYTF

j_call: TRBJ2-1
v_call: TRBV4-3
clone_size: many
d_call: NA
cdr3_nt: TGCGCCAGCAGCCAAATCGGGGGGCCGAGCTCCTACAATGAGCAGTTCTTC
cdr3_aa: CASSQIGGPSSYNEQFF

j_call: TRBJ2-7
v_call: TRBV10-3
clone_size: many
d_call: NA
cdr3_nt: TGTGCCATCAGTGAGTTTGCAGGGTCGGTCTACGAGCAGTACTTC
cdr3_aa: CAISEFAGSVYEQYF

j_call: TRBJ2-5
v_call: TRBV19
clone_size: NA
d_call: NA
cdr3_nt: TGTGCCAGTAGGGGATTGGGCGATCAAGAGACCCAGTACTTC
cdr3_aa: CASRGLGDQETQYF

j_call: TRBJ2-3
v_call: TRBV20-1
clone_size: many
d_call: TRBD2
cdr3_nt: TGCAGTGCTAGGGCTAGCGGGAGTACAACTACGCAGTATTTT
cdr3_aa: CSARASGSTTTQYF

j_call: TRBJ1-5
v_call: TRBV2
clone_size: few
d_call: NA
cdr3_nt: TGTGCCAGCGGCAGGGAGACTAATCAGCCCCAGCATTTT
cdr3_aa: CASGRETNQPQHF